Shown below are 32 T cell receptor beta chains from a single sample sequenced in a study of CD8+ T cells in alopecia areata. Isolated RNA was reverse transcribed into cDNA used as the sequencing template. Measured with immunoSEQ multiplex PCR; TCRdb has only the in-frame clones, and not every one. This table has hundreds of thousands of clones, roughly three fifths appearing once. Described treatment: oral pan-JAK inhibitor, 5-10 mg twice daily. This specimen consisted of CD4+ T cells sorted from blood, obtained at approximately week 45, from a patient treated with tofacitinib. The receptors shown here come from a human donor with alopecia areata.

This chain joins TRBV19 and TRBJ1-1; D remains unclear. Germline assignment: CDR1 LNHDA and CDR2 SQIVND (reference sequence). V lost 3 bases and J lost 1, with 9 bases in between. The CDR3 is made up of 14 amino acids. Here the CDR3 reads CASSIWPSNTEAFF. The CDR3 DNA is TGTGCCAGTAGTATTTGGCCTTCGAACACTGAAGCTTTCTTT.

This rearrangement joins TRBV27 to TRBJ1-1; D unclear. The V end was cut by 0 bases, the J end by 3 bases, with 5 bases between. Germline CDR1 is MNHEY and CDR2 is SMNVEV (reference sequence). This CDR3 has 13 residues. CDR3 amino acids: CASSLSTHTEAFF. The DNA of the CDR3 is TGTGCCAGCAGTTTATCGACCCACACTGAAGCTTTCTTT.

The CDR3: CASSYLAGNTEAFF. The DNA of the CDR3 is TGTGCCAGCAGTTACCTCGCGGGGAACACTGAAGCTTTCTTT. V usage is TRBV6-6 and J usage is TRBJ1-1; unclear D gene. Germline V gene data show CDR1 as MNHNY and CDR2 as SVGAGI (reference sequence). This CDR3 has 14 residues. V was shortened by 2 bases and J by 1 base, with 8 bases between the two germline ends.

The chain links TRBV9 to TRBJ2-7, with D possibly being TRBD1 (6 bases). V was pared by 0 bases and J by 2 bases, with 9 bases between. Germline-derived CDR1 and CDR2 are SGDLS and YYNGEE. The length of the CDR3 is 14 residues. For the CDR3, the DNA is TGTGCCAGCAGCGTAGAACAGGGCCCCTACGAGCAGTACTTC. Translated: CASSVEQGPYEQYF. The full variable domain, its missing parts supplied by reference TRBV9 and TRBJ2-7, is DSGVTQTPKHLITATGQRVTLRCSPRSGDLSVYWYQQSLDQGLQFLIQYYNGEERAKGNILERFSAQQFPDLHSELNLSSLELGDSALYFCASSVEQGPYEQYFGPGTRLTVT.

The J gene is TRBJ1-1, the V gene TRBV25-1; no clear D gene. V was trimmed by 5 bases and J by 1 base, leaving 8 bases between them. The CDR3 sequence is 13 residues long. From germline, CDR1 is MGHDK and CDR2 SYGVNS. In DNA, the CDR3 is TGTGCCAGCAGTATAGGCCCGAACACTGAAGCTTTCTTT. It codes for CASSIGPNTEAFF. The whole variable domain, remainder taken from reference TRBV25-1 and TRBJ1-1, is EADIYQTPRYLVIGTGKKITLECSQTMGHDKMYWYQQDPGMELHLIHYSYGVNSTEKGDLSSESTVSRIRTEHFPLTLESARPSHTSQYLCASSIGPNTEAFFGQGTRLTVV.

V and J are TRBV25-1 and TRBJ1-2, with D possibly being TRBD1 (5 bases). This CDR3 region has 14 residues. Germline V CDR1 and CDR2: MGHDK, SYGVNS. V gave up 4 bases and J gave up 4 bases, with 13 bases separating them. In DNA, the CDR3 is TGTGCCAGCAGTGCATACCAGACAGTCTATGGCTACACCTTC. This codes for CASSAYQTVYGYTF.

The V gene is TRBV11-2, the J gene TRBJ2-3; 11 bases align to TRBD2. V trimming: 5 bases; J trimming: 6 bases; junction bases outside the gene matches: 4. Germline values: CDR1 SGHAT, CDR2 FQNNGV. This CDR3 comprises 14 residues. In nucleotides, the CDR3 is TGTGCCAGCAGCCCCCGACTAGCGGGGGATACGCAGTATTTT. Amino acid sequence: CASSPRLAGDTQYF.

The CDR3 region is CAWSDSGNSPLHF. Written as DNA, the CDR3 is TGTGCCTGGAGTGATTCTGGAAATTCACCCCTCCACTTT. J is TRBJ1-6 and V is TRBV30; D is undetermined. This CDR3 comprises 13 residues. Per the germline V gene, CDR1 is GTSNPN and CDR2 is SVGIG (reference sequence). V dropped 1 base and J dropped 7 bases, with 8 bases sitting between them.

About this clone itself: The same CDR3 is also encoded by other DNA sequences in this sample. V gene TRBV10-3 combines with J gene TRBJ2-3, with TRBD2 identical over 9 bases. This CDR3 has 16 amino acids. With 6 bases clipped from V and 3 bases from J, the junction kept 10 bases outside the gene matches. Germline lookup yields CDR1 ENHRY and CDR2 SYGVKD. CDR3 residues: CAIRSNSGGLTDTQYF. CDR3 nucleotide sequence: TGTGCCATCAGATCCAATAGCGGGGGCCTTACAGATACGCAGTATTTT.

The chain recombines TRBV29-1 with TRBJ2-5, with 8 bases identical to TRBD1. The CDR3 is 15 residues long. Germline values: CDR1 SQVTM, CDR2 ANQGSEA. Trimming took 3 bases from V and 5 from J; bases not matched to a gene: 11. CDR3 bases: TGCAGCGTTGACAGGGGGCGTAGGGAATACGAGACCCAGTACTTC. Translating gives CSVDRGRREYETQYF. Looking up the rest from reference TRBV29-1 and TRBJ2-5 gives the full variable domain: SAVISQKPSRDICQRGTSLTIQCQVDSQVTMMFWYRQQPGQSLTLIATANQGSEATYESGFVIDKFPISRPNLTFSTLTVSNMSPEDSSIYLCSVDRGRREYETQYFGPGTRLLVL.

CDR3 sequence: CASSAQIGYTF. Written as DNA, the CDR3 is TGTGCCAGCAGTGCCCAAATTGGCTACACCTTC. The chain links TRBV25-1 to TRBJ1-2, with D hard to call. Germline CDR1 MGHDK, CDR2 SYGVNS. Trimming stripped 4 bases from V and 7 bases from J, with 7 bases between. This CDR3 has 11 amino acids.

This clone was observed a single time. Written as DNA, the CDR3 is TGCAGCGTTGCGCCCTTCCAGGACAGGGAGAAGGTTGGCTACACCTTC. Its protein product is CSVAPFQDREKVGYTF. This chain links TRBV29-1 with TRBJ1-2; 8 bases are a match to TRBD1. This CDR3 spans 16 amino acids. The V gene end was trimmed by 4 bases and the J gene end by 7 bases; junction bases not matched to a gene: 17. The germline V gene encodes CDR1 SQVTM and CDR2 ANQGSEA.

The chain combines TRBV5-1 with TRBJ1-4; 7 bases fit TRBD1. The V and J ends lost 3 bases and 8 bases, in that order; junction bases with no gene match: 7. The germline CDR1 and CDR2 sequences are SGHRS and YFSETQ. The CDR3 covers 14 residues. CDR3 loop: CASSSQGTREKLFF. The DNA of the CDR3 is TGCGCCAGCAGCTCACAGGGGACTCGGGAAAAACTGTTTTTT.

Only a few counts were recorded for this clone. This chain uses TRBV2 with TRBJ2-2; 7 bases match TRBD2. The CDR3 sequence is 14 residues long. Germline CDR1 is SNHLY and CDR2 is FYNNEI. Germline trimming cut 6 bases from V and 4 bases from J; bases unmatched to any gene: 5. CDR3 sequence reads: CASRGLVGTGELFF. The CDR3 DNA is TGTGCCAGCAGAGGACTAGTAGGCACCGGGGAGCTGTTTTTT.

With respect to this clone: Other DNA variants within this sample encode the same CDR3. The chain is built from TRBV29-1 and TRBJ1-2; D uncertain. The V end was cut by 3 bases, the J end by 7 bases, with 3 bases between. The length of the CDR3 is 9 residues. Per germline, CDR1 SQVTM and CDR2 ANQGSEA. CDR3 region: CSVDVGYTF. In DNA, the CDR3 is TGCAGCGTTGATGTTGGCTACACCTTC.

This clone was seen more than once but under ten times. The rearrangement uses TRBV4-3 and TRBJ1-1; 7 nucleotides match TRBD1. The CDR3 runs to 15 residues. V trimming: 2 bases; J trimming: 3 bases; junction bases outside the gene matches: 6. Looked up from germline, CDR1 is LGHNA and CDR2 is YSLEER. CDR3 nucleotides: TGCGCCAGCAGCCAACAGCCGGGACAGTACACTGAAGCTTTCTTT. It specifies CASSQQPGQYTEAFF.

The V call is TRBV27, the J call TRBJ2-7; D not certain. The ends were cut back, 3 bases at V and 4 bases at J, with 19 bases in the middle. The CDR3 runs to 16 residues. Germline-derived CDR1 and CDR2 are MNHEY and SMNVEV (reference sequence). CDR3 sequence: CASSFSGQSPFYEQYF. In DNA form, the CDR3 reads TGTGCCAGCAGTTTCTCCGGTCAGTCGCCTTTTTACGAGCAGTACTTC.

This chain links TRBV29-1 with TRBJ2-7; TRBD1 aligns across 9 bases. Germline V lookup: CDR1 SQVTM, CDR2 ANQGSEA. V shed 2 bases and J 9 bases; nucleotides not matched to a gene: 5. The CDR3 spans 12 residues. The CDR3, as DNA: TGCAGCGTTGAATCGGACAGGGGAATGCAGTACTTC. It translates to CSVESDRGMQYF.

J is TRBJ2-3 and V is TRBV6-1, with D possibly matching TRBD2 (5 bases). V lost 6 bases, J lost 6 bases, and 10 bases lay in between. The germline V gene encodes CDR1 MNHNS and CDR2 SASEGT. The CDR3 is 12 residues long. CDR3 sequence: CASRRVPDTQYF. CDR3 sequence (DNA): TGTGCCAGCAGGAGGGTGCCGGATACGCAGTATTTT.

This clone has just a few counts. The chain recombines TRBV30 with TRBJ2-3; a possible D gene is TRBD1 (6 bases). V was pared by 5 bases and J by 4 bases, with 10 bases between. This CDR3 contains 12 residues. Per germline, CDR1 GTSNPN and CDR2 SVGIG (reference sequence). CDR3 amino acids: CAWDPGADTQYF. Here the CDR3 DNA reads TGTGCCTGGGACCCAGGGGCAGATACGCAGTATTTT.

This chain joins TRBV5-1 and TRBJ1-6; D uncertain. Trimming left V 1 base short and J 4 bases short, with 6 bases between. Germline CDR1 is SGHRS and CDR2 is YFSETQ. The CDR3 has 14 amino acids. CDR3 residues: CASSLQEYNSPLHF. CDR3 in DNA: TGCGCCAGCAGCTTGCAGGAATATAATTCACCCCTCCACTTT.

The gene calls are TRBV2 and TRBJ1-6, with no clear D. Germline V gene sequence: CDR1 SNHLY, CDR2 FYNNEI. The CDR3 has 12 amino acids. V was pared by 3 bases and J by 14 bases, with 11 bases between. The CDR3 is CASSDHPTALHF. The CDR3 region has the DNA TGTGCCAGCAGTGACCATCCCACGGCCCTCCACTTT.

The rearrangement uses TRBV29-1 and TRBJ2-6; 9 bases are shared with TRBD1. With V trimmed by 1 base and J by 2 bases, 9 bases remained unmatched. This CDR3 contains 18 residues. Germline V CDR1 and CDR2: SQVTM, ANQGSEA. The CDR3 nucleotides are TGCAGCGTTGAAGCACCACAGGGGGCAGGGACTGGGGCCAACGTCCTGACTTTC. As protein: CSVEAPQGAGTGANVLTF.

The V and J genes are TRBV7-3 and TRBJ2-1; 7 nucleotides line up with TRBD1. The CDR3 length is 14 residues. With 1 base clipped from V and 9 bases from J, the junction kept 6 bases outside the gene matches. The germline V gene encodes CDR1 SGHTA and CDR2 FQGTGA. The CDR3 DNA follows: TGTGCCAGCAGCTTAAGACAGGGTAGGGGTGAGCAGTTCTTC. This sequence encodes CASSLRQGRGEQFF.

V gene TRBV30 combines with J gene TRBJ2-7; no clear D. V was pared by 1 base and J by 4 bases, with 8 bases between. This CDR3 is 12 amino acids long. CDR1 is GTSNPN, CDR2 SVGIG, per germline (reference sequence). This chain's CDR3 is CAWSEQGYEQYF. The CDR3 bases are TGTGCCTGGAGTGAACAAGGGTACGAGCAGTACTTC.

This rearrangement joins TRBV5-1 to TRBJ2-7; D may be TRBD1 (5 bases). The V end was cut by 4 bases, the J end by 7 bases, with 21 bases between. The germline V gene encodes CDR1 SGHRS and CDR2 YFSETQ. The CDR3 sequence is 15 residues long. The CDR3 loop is CASSPSGQGEPEQYF. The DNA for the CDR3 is TGCGCCAGCAGCCCCTCCGGACAAGGGGAACCAGAGCAGTACTTC.

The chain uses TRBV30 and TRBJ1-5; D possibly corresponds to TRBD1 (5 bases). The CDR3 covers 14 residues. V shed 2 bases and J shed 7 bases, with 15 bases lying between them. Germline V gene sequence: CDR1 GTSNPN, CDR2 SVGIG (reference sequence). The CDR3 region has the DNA TGTGCCTGGAGTCCTCCAGGGTTTTACCAGCCCCAGCATTTT. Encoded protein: CAWSPPGFYQPQHF.

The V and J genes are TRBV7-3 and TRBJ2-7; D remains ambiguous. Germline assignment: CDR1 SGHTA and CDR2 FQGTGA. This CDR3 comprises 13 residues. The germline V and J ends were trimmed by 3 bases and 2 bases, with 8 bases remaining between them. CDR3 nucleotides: TGTGCCAGCAGCTTCGGGCTCACCTACGAGCAGTACTTC. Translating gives CASSFGLTYEQYF.

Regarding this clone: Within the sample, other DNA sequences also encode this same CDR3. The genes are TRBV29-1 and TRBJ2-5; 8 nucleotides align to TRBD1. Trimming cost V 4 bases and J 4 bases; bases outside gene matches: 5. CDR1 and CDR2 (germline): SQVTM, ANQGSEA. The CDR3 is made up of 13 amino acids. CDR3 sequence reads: CSVAQGAGETQYF. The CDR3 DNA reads TGCAGCGTTGCTCAGGGGGCAGGAGAGACCCAGTACTTC. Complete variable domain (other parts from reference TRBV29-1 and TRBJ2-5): SAVISQKPSRDICQRGTSLTIQCQVDSQVTMMFWYRQQPGQSLTLIATANQGSEATYESGFVIDKFPISRPNLTFSTLTVSNMSPEDSSIYLCSVAQGAGETQYFGPGTRLLVL.

DNA for the CDR3: TGTGCCAGCAGTAAACCAGGGGCAACGTACCAAGAGACCCAGTACTTC. This gives the protein CASSKPGATYQETQYF. V usage is TRBV2 and J usage is TRBJ2-5; TRBD1 is a possible D gene (6 bases). The CDR3 length is 16 residues. Trimming stripped 5 bases from V and 0 bases from J, with 16 bases between. Germline V gene sequence: CDR1 SNHLY, CDR2 FYNNEI.

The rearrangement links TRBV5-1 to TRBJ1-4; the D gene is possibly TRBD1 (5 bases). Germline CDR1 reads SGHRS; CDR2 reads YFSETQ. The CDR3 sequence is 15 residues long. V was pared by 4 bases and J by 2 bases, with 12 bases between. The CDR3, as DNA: TGCGCCAGCAGCGGCCCGGGGCCGACTAATGAAAAACTGTTTTTT. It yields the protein CASSGPGPTNEKLFF.

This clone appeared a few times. The CDR3 DNA follows: TGTGCCAGCAGACTAAGGGAGGGTCACGAGCAGTACTTC. Its translation is CASRLREGHEQYF. The chain joins TRBV2 to TRBJ2-7; the match to TRBD2 covers 7 bases. The CDR3 totals 13 residues. V gave up 6 bases and J gave up 5 bases; unmatched junction bases: 7. The V gene's germline CDR1 is SNHLY and CDR2 FYNNEI.